This T cell receptor (beta chain) was sequenced during a study of blood T cell repertoires in COVID-19. A single count supports this clone. The CDR3 spans 14 residues. TCRdb keeps only in-frame clones here, not all; method: immunoSEQ multiplex PCR. The sample lists some 270,000 clones, about 83% seen once, with less than 2% in the top ten. V is TRBV21-1 and J is TRBJ2-3; the tabulated D call, TRBD1, remains unverified against the DNA. TRBV21-1 is labeled a pseudogene. What was sequenced was peripheral blood. This receptor was obtained from a woman aged 40-49 years who had recovered from COVID-19. DNA for the CDR3: TGTGCCAGCAGCCGGGACAGAAACACAGATACGCAGTATTTT. Amino acid sequence: CASSRDRNTDTQYF.